The 30 T cell receptor beta chains below come from one sample, sequenced in a study of immune evolution from preneoplasia to lung adenocarcinoma. Only in-frame clones appear in the TCRdb table, and some are missing; sequencing was by immunoSEQ multiplex PCR. Counted here are approximately 26,000 clones, 65% to 75% occurring once; the ten biggest clones make up about 6%. The sample was FFPE invasive lung adenocarcinoma tissue. The receptors were sampled from a person aged 55 to 69 with invasive lung adenocarcinoma. Some clones in this sample may be carry-over from other donors' samples.

The chain links TRBV14 to TRBJ1-2; 11 nucleotides line up with TRBD1. Germline values: CDR1 SGHDN, CDR2 FVKESK. The CDR3 extends over 14 amino acids. The V segment lost 4 bases and the J segment 7 bases; nucleotides outside the gene matches: 5. This CDR3 is CASSRDRGIFGYTF. The CDR3 nucleotides read TGTGCCAGCAGCCGGGACAGGGGGATCTTTGGCTACACCTTC.

This clone was counted between two and nine times. The rearrangement joins TRBV9 to TRBJ2-3; 13 bases are a match to TRBD2. V lost 3 bases to trimming and J lost 6 bases; unmatched junction nucleotides: 4. The CDR3 has 15 amino acids. CDR1 and CDR2 from the germline V gene are SGDLS and YYNGEE. The CDR3 DNA reads TGTGCCAGCAGCGACGGACTAGCGGGAGTGGATACGCAGTATTTT. Amino acid sequence: CASSDGLAGVDTQYF.

The chain recombines TRBV7-2 with TRBJ1-4; D perhaps matches TRBD1 (5 bases). V shed 4 bases and J shed 3 bases, with 15 bases lying between them. The CDR3 consists of 16 residues. The germline V gene encodes CDR1 SGHTA and CDR2 FQGNSA. The CDR3 reads CASSSSGTEPNEKLFF. The CDR3 DNA is TGTGCCAGCAGCTCCTCCGGGACCGAGCCTAATGAAAAACTGTTTTTT.

This rearrangement joins TRBV5-4 to TRBJ2-3, with TRBD2 matching over 7 bases. The germline gives CDR1 SGHNT, CDR2 YYREEE (reference sequence). There are 16 residues in the CDR3. J lost 6 bases, V lost 0 bases, and 10 bases had no gene match. The CDR3 sequence is CASSLVASGEGDTQYF. The CDR3 nucleotides read TGTGCCAGCAGCTTGGTTGCTAGCGGAGAGGGTGATACGCAGTATTTT.

The chain uses TRBV6-6 and TRBJ2-5; no clear D gene. Germline V CDR1 and CDR2: MNHNY, SVGAGI (reference sequence). The CDR3 totals 12 residues. Trimming cost V 6 bases and J 5 bases, with 10 bases left between them. In DNA form, the CDR3 reads TGTGCCAGCAGAAAACTGGGGGAGACCCAGTACTTC. This encodes CASRKLGETQYF.

The chain joins TRBV28 to TRBJ2-7; TRBD2 agrees at 14 bases. Germline assignment: CDR1 MDHEN and CDR2 SYDVKM. The length of the CDR3 is 18 residues. V gave up 2 bases and J gave up 7 bases; unmatched junction bases: 13. The CDR3 DNA is TGTGCCAGCAGTTTAAGGCCCTCCGGACTAGCGGGGGGAAAGGAGCAGTACTTC. It is translated as CASSLRPSGLAGGKEQYF.

The chain joins TRBV14 to TRBJ2-7; no firm D call. CDR1 SGHDN and CDR2 FVKESK come from the germline V gene. The V and J ends lost 6 bases and 4 bases respectively, with 16 bases between them. The CDR3 runs 14 residues. In DNA, the CDR3 is TGTGCCAGCAGTCCGGTCCAGCAGAGTTACGAGCAGTACTTC. Its protein product is CASSPVQQSYEQYF.

The chain recombines TRBV19 with TRBJ2-7; 7 positions match TRBD2. V shed 4 bases, J shed 0 bases, and the junction held 3 bases outside the gene matches. This CDR3 comprises 14 residues. Germline loops: CDR1 LNHDA, CDR2 SQIVND (reference sequence). The CDR3 here is CASSKAGASYEQYF. CDR3 nucleotide sequence: TGTGCCAGTAGTAAGGCGGGAGCCTCCTACGAGCAGTACTTC.

The V and J genes are TRBV29-1 and TRBJ2-1; weak D call: TRBD2 (5 bases). The V and J ends lost 2 bases and 9 bases respectively, with 11 bases between them. Germline loops: CDR1 SQVTM, CDR2 ANQGSEA. The CDR3 is 12 amino acids. CDR3 residues: CSVELAGGEQFF. DNA for the CDR3: TGCAGCGTTGAACTAGCAGGAGGTGAGCAGTTCTTC.

This chain connects TRBV11-2 to TRBJ2-3; no definite D call. The CDR3 spans 14 residues. Germline V CDR1 and CDR2: SGHAT, FQNNGV. Trimming took 5 bases from V and 7 from J, leaving 16 bases between them. CDR3 in amino acids: CASSRRTSGYTQYF. Written as DNA, the CDR3 is TGTGCCAGCAGCCGTAGGACCAGTGGGTATACGCAGTATTTT.

V is TRBV4-2 and J is TRBJ2-2; 10 nucleotides agree with TRBD2. Germline CDR1 is LGHNA and CDR2 is YNFKEQ. Trimming at V came to 4 bases and at J to 1 base, leaving 3 bases not matched to a gene. The CDR3 consists of 16 residues. CDR3 loop: CASSPRTSGNTGELFF. CDR3 coding DNA: TGTGCCAGCAGCCCCCGGACTAGCGGGAACACCGGGGAGCTGTTTTTT.

This clone was counted only a few times. V usage is TRBV4-2 and J usage is TRBJ1-5, with D hard to call. CDR1 is LGHNA and CDR2 is YNFKEQ in the germline V gene. Trimming shortened V by 3 bases and J by 4 bases, and 13 bases separated the two germline ends. CDR3 length: 15 amino acids. This CDR3 is CASSQRAQQNQPQHF. Written as DNA, the CDR3 is TGTGCCAGCAGCCAGAGGGCCCAGCAGAATCAGCCCCAGCATTTT.

This chain connects TRBV19 to TRBJ1-1, with 7 bases that match TRBD1. CDR1 and CDR2 from the germline V gene are LNHDA and SQIVND (reference sequence). The CDR3 is made up of 16 amino acids. J gave up 2 bases and V 4 bases, and 10 bases lay outside the gene matches. The CDR3 DNA follows: TGTGCCAGTAGTAAACAGGGGAGTGGGGTCAACACTGAAGCTTTCTTT. This gives the protein CASSKQGSGVNTEAFF.

The J gene is TRBJ2-2, the V gene TRBV19; 10 nucleotides align to TRBD1. There are 14 residues in the CDR3. CDR1 is LNHDA and CDR2 is SQIVND in the germline V gene (reference sequence). The junction had 4 bases not matched to a gene; V was cut back by 6 bases and J by 6 bases. CDR3 loop: CASRGTGVAGELFF. In nucleotides, the CDR3 is TGTGCCAGTAGAGGGACAGGGGTCGCCGGGGAGCTGTTTTTT.

CDR3 in amino acids: CASSKYGLELTGELFF. CDR3 nucleotides: TGCGCCAGCAGTAAATACGGCCTGGAGCTCACCGGGGAGCTGTTTTTT. J is TRBJ2-2 and V is TRBV4-1; the D is unclear. The germline gives CDR1 MGHRA, CDR2 YSYEKL. The CDR3 consists of 16 residues. V was trimmed by 6 bases and J by 4 bases, leaving 18 bases between them.

By share of the sample, this clone is medium-sized. The chain carries TRBV5-6 and TRBJ1-1; tentatively, D is TRBD1 (6 bases). Germline V lookup: CDR1 SGHDT, CDR2 YYEEEE. This CDR3 contains 18 residues. Trimming took off 0 bases at V and 0 bases at J, with 18 bases between the two ends. In DNA form, the CDR3 reads TGTGCCAGCAGCTTGGGATCGGGACGGGGACATATGAACACTGAAGCTTTCTTT. Protein product: CASSLGSGRGHMNTEAFF.

The CDR3, as DNA: TGTGCCAGCAGCCCCTTGGAGGGAGGCAATCAGCCCCAGCATTTT. Its translation: CASSPLEGGNQPQHF. The chain couples TRBV9 to TRBJ1-5, with D unclear. CDR1 and CDR2 (germline): SGDLS, YYNGEE. The CDR3 has 15 amino acids. With 4 bases removed from V and 2 bases from J, the gap between germline ends came to 13 bases. The variable domain in full, with the rest retrieved from reference TRBV9 and TRBJ1-5, is DSGVTQTPKHLITATGQRVTLRCSPRSGDLSVYWYQQSLDQGLQFLIQYYNGEERAKGNILERFSAQQFPDLHSELNLSSLELGDSALYFCASSPLEGGNQPQHFGDGTRLSIL.

The V gene is TRBV27, the J gene TRBJ1-5; D is ambiguous. Germline loops: CDR1 MNHEY, CDR2 SMNVEV (reference sequence). The CDR3 spans 12 residues. Trimming cost V 11 bases and J 4 bases, with 12 bases left between them. The CDR3: CAARSGNQPQHF. CDR3 in DNA: TGTGCCGCAAGAAGTGGTAATCAGCCCCAGCATTTT.

On this clone: Germline is not matched at one junction end, which may reflect a read error. The rearrangement joins TRBV5-1 to TRBJ1-2; the D is unclear. The CDR3 sequence is 13 residues long. Germline V CDR1 and CDR2: SGHRS, YFSETQ. The CDR3 region has the DNA TGCGCCAGCCGAGAATCCTTTAACTATAGCTACACCTTC. Encoded protein: CASRESFNYSYTF.

The chain carries TRBV28 and TRBJ1-1; D unclear. This CDR3 comprises 12 residues. The V end was cut by 2 bases, the J end by 5 bases, with 6 bases between. The germline CDR1 and CDR2 sequences are MDHEN and SYDVKM. The CDR3 DNA reads TGTGCCAGCAGTTTACTATATACTGAAGCTTTCTTT. It specifies CASSLLYTEAFF.

This chain connects TRBV6-7 to TRBJ2-3, with D hard to call. TRBV6-7 is an ORF, and what it does is uncertain. Trimming took off 6 bases at V and 2 bases at J, with 21 bases between the two ends. This CDR3 has 17 amino acids. CDR3 coding DNA: TGTGCCAGCAGGTCCGCGGTCCTAAGCGCTCTCACAGATACGCAGTATTTT. Its translation is CASRSAVLSALTDTQYF.

This clone was counted only a few times. The chain couples TRBV29-1 to TRBJ2-7, with 14 bases aligning to TRBD2. This CDR3 is built from 13 residues. V was clipped by 5 bases and J by 4 bases; unmatched bases: 1. Germline V gene lookup returns CDR1 SQVTM and CDR2 ANQGSEA. CDR3 DNA sequence: TGCAGCGTTCGGACTAGCGGGAGGTACGAGCAGTACTTC. Residues: CSVRTSGRYEQYF.

The rearrangement uses TRBV19 and TRBJ1-5; D is perhaps TRBD1 (5 bases). The CDR3 consists of 14 residues. With 9 bases removed from V and 2 bases from J, the gap between germline ends came to 14 bases. Germline V lookup: CDR1 LNHDA, CDR2 SQIVND (reference sequence). CDR3 loop: CASSIRDGNQPQHF. The CDR3 DNA sequence: TGTGCCAGCTCTATCCGGGACGGCAATCAGCCCCAGCATTTT.

The rearrangement uses TRBV4-1 and TRBJ1-3; D gene ambiguous. This CDR3 spans 15 amino acids. V was cut by 4 bases and J by 0 bases, with 10 bases left in between. CDR1 is MGHRA and CDR2 is YSYEKL in the germline V gene. CDR3 coding DNA: TGCGCCAGCAGCCCAGAACGGCCCTCTGGAAACACCATATATTTT. This gives the protein CASSPERPSGNTIYF.

A few counts support this clone. The chain has TRBV5-1 and TRBJ2-7; the match to TRBD1 covers 8 bases. V dropped 4 bases and J dropped 9; count of bases not matched to a gene: 12. The CDR3 loop spans 14 amino acids. In germline, CDR1 is SGHRS, CDR2 YFSETQ. CDR3 amino acids: CASSPHLDRVWQYF. The CDR3 DNA sequence: TGCGCCAGCAGCCCTCATCTGGACAGGGTCTGGCAGTACTTC.

V usage is TRBV7-6 and J usage is TRBJ2-1; no definite D call. Trimming removed 3 bases at V and 9 bases at J, with 6 bases between. CDR3 size: 11 residues. Germline lookup yields CDR1 SGHVS and CDR2 FNYEAQ. CDR3 residues: CASSFAPEQFF. DNA for the CDR3: TGTGCCAGCAGCTTCGCCCCTGAGCAGTTCTTC.

The chain has TRBV28 and TRBJ2-7, with 10 bases lining up with TRBD1. V shed 8 bases, J shed 3 bases, and the junction held 4 bases outside the gene matches. The CDR3 is made up of 13 amino acids. From germline, CDR1 is MDHEN and CDR2 SYDVKM. CDR3 DNA: TGTGCCAGCGGAAGGACAGGGGGCTACGAGCAGTACTTC. Its translation is CASGRTGGYEQYF. The full variable domain, its missing parts supplied by reference TRBV28 and TRBJ2-7, is DVKVTQSSRYLVKRTGEKVFLECVQDMDHENMFWYRQDPGLGLRLIYFSYDVKMKEKGDIPEGYSVSREKKERFSLILESASTNQTSMYLCASGRTGGYEQYFGPGTRLTVT.

This clone occurred once. The rearrangement links TRBV5-1 to TRBJ2-7, with 9 bases aligning to TRBD1. Germline V lookup: CDR1 SGHRS, CDR2 YFSETQ. Trimming removed 6 bases from V and 4 bases from J; junction bases left unmatched: 5. The CDR3 is 13 amino acids. In DNA, the CDR3 is TGCGCCAGCAAGCGGGACAGGGCTTACGAGCAGTACTTC. Translation: CASKRDRAYEQYF.

The V call is TRBV4-1, the J call TRBJ2-7, with 14 bases identical to TRBD2. The trim removed 1 base at V and 6 bases at J, leaving 5 bases unmatched. Germline loops: CDR1 MGHRA, CDR2 YSYEKL. The CDR3 is 16 residues long. CDR3 bases: TGCGCCAGCAGCCAAGTCCTGACTAGCGGGAGGGTCGAGCAGTACTTC. Its protein product is CASSQVLTSGRVEQYF.

V gene TRBV5-1 combines with J gene TRBJ2-1; D is perhaps TRBD2 (5 bases). The CDR3 has 15 residues. Germline CDR1 SGHRS, CDR2 YFSETQ. Trimming pared 1 base from V and 1 base from J, leaving 9 bases between. CDR3 DNA: TGCGCCAGCAGCTTGTGGGAGTCGTCCTACAATGAGCAGTTCTTC. It is translated as CASSLWESSYNEQFF.